Each of the 19 T cell receptor delta chains below was sequenced from the same sample in a study of γδ T cells in repeated Plasmodium falciparum infection. TCRdb fed the multiplex PCR reads into CATT to redo clone calling. The sample holds around 57,000 delta-chain clones, roughly 1.8% seen once. Vgamma9/Vdelta2+ and Vdelta2-negative gammadelta T cells were flow-sorted from PBMC for bulk sequencing. What was sequenced was gamma-delta T cells from blood. The receptors were sampled from a pool of human donors (malaria-infected and uninfected, not separated).

Remarks on this clone: A far bigger clonotype differs at one base, so this is likely a read error. Additional DNA sequences in this sample encode the identical CDR3. This chain connects TRDV1 to TRDJ1; TRDD3 matches 12 bases. The CDR3 length is 25 residues. With V trimmed by 1 base and J by 1 base, 28 bases remained unmatched. CDR1 and CDR2 from the germline V gene are TSWWSYY and QGS. CDR3 sequence: CALGEQGNPTNKVWGIRWPTDKLIF. The CDR3 DNA reads as TGTGCTCTTGGGGAACAGGGCAATCCTACAAACAAAGTCTGGGGGATACGATGGCCCACCGATAAACTCATCTTT.

This clone was picked up many times. Given a far larger clone just one base away, this is likely a sequencing read error. This same CDR3 is encoded by further DNA sequences in the sample. V gene TRDV1 combines with J gene TRDJ1; D is uncertain. This CDR3 contains 19 residues. Germline loops: CDR1 TSWWSYY, CDR2 QGS. Here the CDR3 reads CALGEGVPRGVVCTDKLIF. CDR3 bases: TGTGCTCTTGGGGAAGGGGTCCCACGCGGTGTTGTATGTACCGATAAGCTCATCTTT.

This clone occurred many times. A far more abundant clone sits one base away, making this likely a read error. This sample includes further DNA sequences coding for the same CDR3. The chain employs TRDV1 and TRDJ1, with 13 bases aligning to TRDD3. Germline CDR1 TSWWSYY, CDR2 QGS. This CDR3 spans 20 amino acids. The CDR3 sequence is CALGDLISYWGIRHTDKLIF. CDR3 sequence (DNA): TGTGCTCTTGGGGATCTCATTTCGTACTGGGGGATACGGCACACCGATAAACTCATCTTC.

Concerning this clone: The protein in TCRdb stems from a much larger clone and differs at residue 22 from this DNA's translation, likely a read error; here the protein is translated from the DNA. J is TRDJ1 and V is TRDV1, with 13 bases that match TRDD3. Matching the DNA to germline supplied the J gene, which TCRdb does not give. CDR3 size: 25 residues. Germline V gives CDR1 TSWWSYY, CDR2 QGS. CDR3 region: CALGELSPTPFYWGIRVPYTDRLIF. The CDR3 DNA is TGTGCTCTTGGGGAACTATCCCCAACGCCTTTTTACTGGGGGATACGAGTACCTTACACCGATAGACTCATCTTT.

In this sample, this clone turned up many times. TCRdb shows a much larger clone's protein in place of this DNA's translation, and the two differ at residue 15, likely through a read error; the protein shown is translated from the DNA. This chain uses TRDV1 with TRDJ3; the D call may be TRDD2 or TRDD3 (5 bases each). The ends were cut back, 4 bases at V and 0 bases at J, with 40 bases in the middle. The CDR3 covers 27 residues. Germline CDR1 is TSWWSYY and CDR2 is QGS. CDR3 sequence reads: CALGVLTTYRAWRIGGITSWDTRQMFF. The CDR3 region has the DNA TGTGCTCTTGGGGTCCTCACTACCTACCGTGCGTGGCGGATAGGCGGAATAACCTCCTGGGACACCCGACAGATGTTTTTC.

Many counts were recorded for this clone. The chain is built from TRDV1 and TRDJ1, with 10 bases matching TRDD3. Germline trimming cut 1 base from V and 0 bases from J; bases unmatched to any gene: 20. The CDR3 runs to 22 residues. Looked up from germline, CDR1 is TSWWSYY and CDR2 is QGS. The CDR3 protein is CALGERDLRVSWGIPYTDKLIF. The CDR3, as DNA: TGTGCTCTTGGGGAACGAGACCTACGGGTGAGTTGGGGGATACCTTACACCGATAAACTCATCTTT.

As to this clone: This DNA's translation differs at residue 20 from TCRdb's protein, which comes from a much larger clone; a read error is likely, and the protein shown is translated from the DNA. CDR3 bases: TGTGCTCTTGGGGAACTAGGAGTCAAAGGCTTTTCGACTGGGGGATTCTCACACCTGTTCACCGATAAACTCATCTTT. Protein product: CALGELGVKGFSTGGFSHLFTDKLIF. This chain connects TRDV1 to TRDJ1; TRDD3 matches at 10 bases. TCRdb carries no J gene annotation; the J gene was assigned here by matching the DNA with germline. The V gene's germline CDR1 is TSWWSYY and CDR2 QGS. With V trimmed by 0 bases and J by 1 base, 32 bases remained unmatched. The CDR3 is 26 amino acids.

In its sample, this clone was seen a few times. TCRdb pairs this DNA with a much larger clone's protein that differs at residue 5, likely a read error; the protein shown was translated from the DNA. This chain joins TRDV1 and TRDJ1; the match to TRDD3 covers 7 bases. Here the J gene came from matching the DNA to germline, since TCRdb omits it. Per germline, CDR1 TSWWSYY and CDR2 QGS. J lost 0 bases, V lost 4 bases, and 20 bases had no gene match. The CDR3 covers 20 residues. The CDR3 spells CALGGNRLYHWGLHTDKLIF. In DNA, the CDR3 is TGTGCTCTTGGGGGAAACCGGCTCTACCACTGGGGACTCCACACCGATAAACTCATCTTT.

This clone was observed at least ten times. TCRdb has a much larger clone's protein, which differs at residue 7 from the translation of this DNA, likely because of a read error; what is shown is the protein translated from the DNA. The V gene is TRDV1, the J gene TRDJ1; no firm D call. The CDR3 loop spans 14 amino acids. Germline V CDR1 and CDR2: TSWWSYY, QGS. Trimming stripped 1 base from V and 0 bases from J, with 6 bases between. The CDR3 loop reads CALGERVYTDKLIF. CDR3 DNA: TGTGCTCTTGGGGAACGGGTGTACACCGATAAACTCATCTTT.

Ten or more counts support this clone. The protein given by TCRdb reflects a much larger clone and differs at residue 5 from this DNA's translation, likely from a read error; the protein shown is the DNA's translation. The V and J genes are TRDV1 and TRDJ1; D is ambiguous. Trimming pared 9 bases from V and 0 bases from J, leaving 11 bases between. Germline CDR1 and CDR2: TSWWSYY and QGS. This CDR3 comprises 13 residues. CDR3 in DNA: TGTGCTCTATTCCCATTGAACACCGATAAACTCATCTTT. Translating it yields CALFPLNTDKLIF.

This clone turned up a few times. A far larger clone is a single base away, which makes a read error likely. Other DNA sequences in this specimen translate into the identical CDR3. The V and J genes are TRDV1 and TRDJ1; 7 bases are a match to TRDD2. Trimming cost V 0 bases and J 2 bases; bases outside gene matches: 21. The germline V gene has CDR1 TSWWSYY and CDR2 QGS. This CDR3 has 21 amino acids. This chain's CDR3 is CALGELSLSYVFLPFTDKLIF. The CDR3 DNA is TGTGCTCTTGGGGAACTTTCACTTTCCTACGTTTTCCTCCCATTTACCGATAAACTCATCTTT.

This clone was counted between two and nine times. This is likely an artifact of a read error, given a far larger clone one base away. This sample includes further DNA sequences coding for the same CDR3. The chain recombines TRDV2 with TRDJ1; no definite D call. Germline lookup yields CDR1 GEAIGNYY and CDR2 EKD. Trimming took 3 bases from V and 0 from J, leaving 16 bases between them. The CDR3 length is 16 residues. In DNA, the CDR3 is TGTGCCTGTGACGCTCTATACACCTTGTACACCGATAAACTCATCTTT. Translation: CACDALYTLYTDKLIF.

Points on this clone: The TCRdb record carries a much larger clone's protein, which differs from this DNA's translation at residue 18; a read error is the likely cause, and the protein listed here is the DNA translation. V usage is TRDV1 and J usage is TRDJ1; weak D call: TRDD3 (6 bases). This CDR3 is 19 amino acids long. Germline V lookup: CDR1 TSWWSYY, CDR2 QGS. The CDR3 bases are TGTGCTCTTGGGGAAAGGAGTACACCTACTGGGATGTACACCGATAAACTCACCTTT. Translating it yields CALGERSTPTGMYTDKLTF.

This clone was counted only a few times. The protein TCRdb gives is from a much larger clone and does not agree with this DNA's translation at residue 16, likely a read error; the protein shown here comes from the DNA. The V gene is TRDV1, the J gene TRDJ1; TRDD3 matches at 8 bases. The J gene, left out of TCRdb, was set here by checking the DNA against germline. V dropped 0 bases and J dropped 1; count of bases not matched to a gene: 22. Germline CDR1 reads TSWWSYY; CDR2 reads QGS. This CDR3 comprises 22 residues. CDR3 DNA sequence: TGTGCTCTTGGGGAACTAAGACTGACCTTCTGGGGGAAAACTAGCTCCACCGATAAACTCATCTTT. This translates into CALGELRLTFWGKTSSTDKLIF.

This clone has only a few counts. This likely reflects a read error, since a far larger clone is one base away. At the DNA level, this CDR3 is encoded by other sequences in the same sample as well. The chain employs TRDV1 and TRDJ1; 13 positions match TRDD3. The V segment lost 4 bases and the J segment 2 bases; nucleotides outside the gene matches: 25. This CDR3 comprises 23 residues. Looked up from germline, CDR1 is TSWWSYY and CDR2 is QGS. The CDR3 nucleotides read TGTGCTCTTGGGGGGGAAGTCCCTTTATGGTACTGGGGGATACGCAGTATGACCGATAAACTCATCTTT. Its translation: CALGGEVPLWYWGIRSMTDKLIF.

This clone occurred a few times. TCRdb shows a much larger clone's protein in place of this DNA's translation, and the two differ at residue 19, likely through a read error; the protein shown is translated from the DNA. No J gene call was made, and the V gene is TRDV1; TRDD3 is the table's D call and was not checked against the DNA. The germline CDR1 and CDR2 sequences are TSWWSYY and QGS. The CDR3 consists of 21 residues. CDR3 residues: CALAQGDLRDTGGPLNDKPIF. CDR3 nucleotide sequence: TGTGCTCTTGCCCAAGGGGACCTCCGTGACACTGGGGGGCCCCTGAACGATAAACCCATCTTT.

This clone was found many times. The rearrangement uses TRDV1 and TRDJ3; D is perhaps TRDD3 (5 bases). V was cut by 3 bases and J by 1 base, with 13 bases left in between. Germline CDR1 is TSWWSYY and CDR2 is QGS. This CDR3 is built from 18 residues. DNA of the CDR3: TGTGCTCTTGGGGAGTACGGGGACCCTTCCTGGGACACCCGACAGATGTTTTTC. As protein: CALGEYGDPSWDTRQMFF.

This clone was seen more than once but under ten times. TCRdb records a much larger clone's protein for this DNA, with a difference at residue 17 that likely arises from a read error; the protein given is the translation of the DNA. The genes are TRDV1 and TRDJ1; 10 bases align to TRDD3. There are 19 residues in the CDR3. CDR1 is TSWWSYY and CDR2 is QGS in the germline V gene. CDR3 residues: CALGGATTGGSFYTDKPIF. As DNA, the CDR3 is TGTGCTCTTGGGGGGGCTACGACTGGGGGATCATTCTACACCGATAAACCCATCTTT.

Regarding this clone: A far larger clone is off by one base, so a read error is likely. Other DNA sequences in the sample encode the same CDR3. J is TRDJ1 and V is TRDV3; 8 bases match TRDD3. The J gene comes from matching the DNA to germline here; TCRdb lacks it. The CDR3 spans 21 residues. The germline CDR1 and CDR2 sequences are TVYSNPD and GDNSRS (reference sequence). Trimming removed 3 bases from V and 4 bases from J; junction bases left unmatched: 31. DNA of the CDR3: TGTGCCTTCAGAAAGCAACTTCTCTTGTTCGCTGGGGGAGAGGGATTCGATAAACTCATCTTT. Its protein product is CAFRKQLLLFAGGEGFDKLIF.